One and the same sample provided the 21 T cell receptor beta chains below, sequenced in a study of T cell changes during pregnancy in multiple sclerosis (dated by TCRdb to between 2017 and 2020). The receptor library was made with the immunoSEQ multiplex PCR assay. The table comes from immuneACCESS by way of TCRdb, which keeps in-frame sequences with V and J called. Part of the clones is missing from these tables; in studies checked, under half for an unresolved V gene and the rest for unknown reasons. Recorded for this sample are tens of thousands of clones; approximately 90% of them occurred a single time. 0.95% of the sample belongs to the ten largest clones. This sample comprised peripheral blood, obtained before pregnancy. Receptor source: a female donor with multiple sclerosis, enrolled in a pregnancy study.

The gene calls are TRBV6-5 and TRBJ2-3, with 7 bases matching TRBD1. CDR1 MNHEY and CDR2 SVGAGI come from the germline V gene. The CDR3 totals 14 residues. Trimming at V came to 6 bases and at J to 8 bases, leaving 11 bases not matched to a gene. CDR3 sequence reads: CASRPGGKGITQYF. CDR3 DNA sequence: TGTGCCAGCAGGCCAGGGGGAAAGGGGATTACGCAGTATTTT.

The CDR3 is CASSVNRGLQETQYF. CDR3 in DNA: TGCGCCAGCAGCGTCAACAGGGGTCTCCAAGAGACCCAGTACTTC. The chain links TRBV5-1 to TRBJ2-5, with 7 positions matching TRBD1. Germline loops: CDR1 SGHRS, CDR2 YFSETQ. V shed 4 bases and J 1 base; nucleotides not matched to a gene: 7. There are 15 residues in the CDR3.

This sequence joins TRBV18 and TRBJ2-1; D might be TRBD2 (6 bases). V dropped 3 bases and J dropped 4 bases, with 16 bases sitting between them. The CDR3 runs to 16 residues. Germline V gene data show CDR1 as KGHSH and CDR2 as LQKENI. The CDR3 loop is CASSPDEGRQYNEQFF. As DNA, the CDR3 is TGTGCCAGCTCACCCGACGAGGGGAGGCAATACAATGAGCAGTTCTTC.

The CDR3 sequence: CSARDRGSNSPLHF. CDR3 nucleotide sequence: TGCAGCGCCCGGGACAGGGGGTCGAATTCACCCCTCCACTTT. This sequence joins TRBV29-1 and TRBJ1-6; 11 bases are a match to TRBD1. Trimming at V came to 7 bases and at J to 7 bases, leaving 6 bases not matched to a gene. This CDR3 contains 14 residues. The V gene's germline CDR1 is SQVTM and CDR2 ANQGSEA.

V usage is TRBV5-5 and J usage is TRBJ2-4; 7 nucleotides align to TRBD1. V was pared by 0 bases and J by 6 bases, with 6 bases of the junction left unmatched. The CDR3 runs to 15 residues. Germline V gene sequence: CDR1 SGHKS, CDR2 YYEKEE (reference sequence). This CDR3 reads CASSLAEGARNIQYF. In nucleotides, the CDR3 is TGTGCCAGCAGCTTGGCCGAGGGGGCAAGAAACATTCAGTACTTC.

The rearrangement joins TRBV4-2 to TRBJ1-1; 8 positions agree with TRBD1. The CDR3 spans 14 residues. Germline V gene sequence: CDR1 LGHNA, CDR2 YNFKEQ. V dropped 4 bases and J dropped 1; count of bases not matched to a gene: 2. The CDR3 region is CASSPGQGNTEAFF. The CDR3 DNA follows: TGTGCCAGCAGCCCAGGACAGGGGAACACTGAAGCTTTCTTT.

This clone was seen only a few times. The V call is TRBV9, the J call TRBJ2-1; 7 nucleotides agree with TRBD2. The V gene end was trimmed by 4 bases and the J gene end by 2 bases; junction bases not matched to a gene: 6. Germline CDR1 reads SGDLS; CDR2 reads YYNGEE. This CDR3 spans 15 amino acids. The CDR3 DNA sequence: TGTGCCAGCAGCCCGCGGGGGAACCCCTACAATGAGCAGTTCTTC. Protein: CASSPRGNPYNEQFF.

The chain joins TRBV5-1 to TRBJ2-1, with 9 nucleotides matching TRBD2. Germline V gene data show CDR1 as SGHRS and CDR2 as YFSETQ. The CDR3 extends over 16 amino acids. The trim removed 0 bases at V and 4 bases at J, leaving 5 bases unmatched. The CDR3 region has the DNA TGCGCCAGCAGCTTGGGACTAGCGGCCCTATACAATGAGCAGTTCTTC. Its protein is CASSLGLAALYNEQFF. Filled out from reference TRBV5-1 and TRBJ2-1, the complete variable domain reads KAGVTQTPRYLIKTRGQQVTLSCSPISGHRSVSWYQQTPGQGLQFLFEYFSETQRNKGNFPGRFSGRQFSNSRSEMNVSTLELGDSALYLCASSLGLAALYNEQFFGPGTRLTVL.

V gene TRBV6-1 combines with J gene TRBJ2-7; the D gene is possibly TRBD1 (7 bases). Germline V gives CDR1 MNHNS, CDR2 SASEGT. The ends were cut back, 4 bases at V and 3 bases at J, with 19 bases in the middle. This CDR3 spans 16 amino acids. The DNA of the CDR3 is TGTGCCAGCAGTGCATTCAGGGGGGTGGGAGGCTACGAGCAGTACTTC. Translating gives CASSAFRGVGGYEQYF.

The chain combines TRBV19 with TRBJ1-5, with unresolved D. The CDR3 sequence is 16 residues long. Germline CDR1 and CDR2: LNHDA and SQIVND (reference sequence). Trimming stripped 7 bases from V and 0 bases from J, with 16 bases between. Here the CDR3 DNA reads TGTGCCAGTAAACCAGGAACAGTTTATAGCAATCAGCCCCAGCATTTT. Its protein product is CASKPGTVYSNQPQHF.

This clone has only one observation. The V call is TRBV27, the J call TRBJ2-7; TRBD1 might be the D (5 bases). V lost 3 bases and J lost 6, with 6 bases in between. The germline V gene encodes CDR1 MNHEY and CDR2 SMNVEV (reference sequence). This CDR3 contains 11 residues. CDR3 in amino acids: CASSLGLEQYF. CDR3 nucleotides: TGTGCCAGCAGTTTGGGGCTCGAGCAGTACTTC.

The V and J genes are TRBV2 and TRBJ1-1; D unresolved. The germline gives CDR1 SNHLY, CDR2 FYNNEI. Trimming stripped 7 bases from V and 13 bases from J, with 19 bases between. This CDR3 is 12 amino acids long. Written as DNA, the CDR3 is TGTGCCAGCACACCAGGATCCTGGATCGTTTTCTTT. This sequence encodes CASTPGSWIVFF.

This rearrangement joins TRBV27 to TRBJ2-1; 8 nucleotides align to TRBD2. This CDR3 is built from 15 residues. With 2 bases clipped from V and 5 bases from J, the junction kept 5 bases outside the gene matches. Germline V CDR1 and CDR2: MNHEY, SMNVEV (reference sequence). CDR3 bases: TGTGCCAGCAGTTTACTAGCGGGTCCTAACAATGAGCAGTTCTTC. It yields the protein CASSLLAGPNNEQFF.

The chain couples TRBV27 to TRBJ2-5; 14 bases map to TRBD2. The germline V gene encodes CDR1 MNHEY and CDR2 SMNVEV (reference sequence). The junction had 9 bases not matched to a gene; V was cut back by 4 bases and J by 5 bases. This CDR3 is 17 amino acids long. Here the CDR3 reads CASSSLTSGRVGETQYF. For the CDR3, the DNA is TGTGCCAGCAGTTCTTTGACTAGCGGGAGGGTTGGGGAGACCCAGTACTTC.

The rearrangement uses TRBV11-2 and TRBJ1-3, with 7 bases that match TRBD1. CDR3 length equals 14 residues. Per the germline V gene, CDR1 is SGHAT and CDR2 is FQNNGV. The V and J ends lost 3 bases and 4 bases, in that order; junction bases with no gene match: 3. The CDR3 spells CASSLGGQGNTIYF. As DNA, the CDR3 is TGTGCCAGCAGCTTGGGGGGACAGGGAAACACCATATATTTT.

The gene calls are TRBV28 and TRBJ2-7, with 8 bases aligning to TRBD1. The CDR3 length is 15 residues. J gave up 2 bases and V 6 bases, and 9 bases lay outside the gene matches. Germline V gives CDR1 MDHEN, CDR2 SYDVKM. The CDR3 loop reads CASSSRSGGPYEQYF. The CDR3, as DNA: TGTGCCAGCAGCTCAAGGTCAGGGGGCCCCTACGAGCAGTACTTC.

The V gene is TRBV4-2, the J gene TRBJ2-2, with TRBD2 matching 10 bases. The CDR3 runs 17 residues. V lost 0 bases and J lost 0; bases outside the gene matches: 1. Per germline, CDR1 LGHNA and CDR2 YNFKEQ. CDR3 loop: CASSQETSGANTGELFF. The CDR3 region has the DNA TGTGCCAGCAGCCAAGAAACTAGCGGGGCGAACACCGGGGAGCTGTTTTTT.

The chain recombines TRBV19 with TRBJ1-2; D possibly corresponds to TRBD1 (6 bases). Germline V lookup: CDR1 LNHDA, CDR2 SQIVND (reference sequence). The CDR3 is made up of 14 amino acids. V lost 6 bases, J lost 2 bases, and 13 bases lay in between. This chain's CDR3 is CASRDSRRNYGYTF. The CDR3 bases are TGTGCCAGTAGGGACAGCCGGAGAAACTATGGCTACACCTTC.

The CDR3 reads CATLENEQFF. As DNA, the CDR3 is TGTGCCACACTAGAAAATGAGCAGTTCTTC. The chain couples TRBV25-1 to TRBJ2-1; D perhaps matches TRBD2 (5 bases). Germline assignment: CDR1 MGHDK and CDR2 SYGVNS. This CDR3 spans 10 amino acids. Trimming took 10 bases from V and 7 from J, leaving 8 bases between them. The whole variable domain, filled in from reference TRBV25-1 and TRBJ2-1, reads EADIYQTPRYLVIGTGKKITLECSQTMGHDKMYWYQQDPGMELHLIHYSYGVNSTEKGDLSSESTVSRIRTEHFPLTLESARPSHTSQYLCATLENEQFFGPGTRLTVL.

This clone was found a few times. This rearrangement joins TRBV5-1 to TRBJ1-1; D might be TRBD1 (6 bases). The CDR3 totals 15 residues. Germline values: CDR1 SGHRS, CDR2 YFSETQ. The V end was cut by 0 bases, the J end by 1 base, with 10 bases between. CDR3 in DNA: TGCGCCAGCAGCTTGGCCGGGACACCGAACACTGAAGCTTTCTTT. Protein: CASSLAGTPNTEAFF.

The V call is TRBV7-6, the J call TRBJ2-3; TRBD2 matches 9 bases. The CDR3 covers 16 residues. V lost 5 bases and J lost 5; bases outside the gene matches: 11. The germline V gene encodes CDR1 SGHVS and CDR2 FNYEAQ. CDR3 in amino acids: CASSPEAGGPGDTQYF. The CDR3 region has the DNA TGTGCCAGCAGCCCGGAGGCGGGGGGGCCGGGAGATACGCAGTATTTT.